Below, one T cell receptor (beta chain) is given with its context. What it binds is unknown. CDR3 length equals 13 residues. CDR1 is KGHSY and CDR2 is FQNENV in the germline V gene. Deletions cut 0 bases from V and 5 bases from J, with 7 bases between. Repertoires were generated with immunoSEQ multiplex PCR, while TCRdb's copy carries only in-frame clones and drops some. The sample holds about 47,000 clones, 75% to 85% seen once. This sample was included in a study of T cells in tumors after PD-1 blockade. Looking at the study overall: Patients had no prior checkpoint blockade, systemic immunosuppressants, or anti-cancer therapy within 4 weeks. On average, peripheral blood gave 100,000 to 140,000 TCR templates and around 40,000 unique clonotypes.

Study-wide results and limits: About 41% of tumor TCR clonotypes were also found in blood.

This chain joins TRBV16 and TRBJ2-5; the D gene is possibly TRBD2 (5 bases). The sample here was PBMCs, taken before anti-PD-1 treatment. The TCR originated in a human donor with basal cell carcinoma. Written as DNA, the CDR3 is TGTGCCAGCAGCCAATCTGGCGGGGAGACCCAGTACTTC. Translation gives CASSQSGGETQYF.